Presented here are 16 T cell receptor beta chains from one specimen sequenced in a study of long-term antiretroviral therapy in people with HIV. Version v3.0 of the immunoSEQ assay ran at survey level. Using immunoSEQ multiplex PCR, the repertoire was profiled, and TCRdb retains in-frame clones only, with some absent. The table has approximately 14,000 clones, 75% to 85% seen once; the top ten hold over 10%. The specimen was unsorted PBMCs, collected 3.2 years before starting antiretroviral therapy. The receptors come from a man between 40 and 49 years old with HIV.

The chain combines TRBV4-1 with TRBJ1-5; D remains ambiguous. The V gene lost 1 base and the J gene lost 7 bases, with 8 bases spanning the gap. CDR3 length equals 13 residues. In germline, CDR1 is MGHRA, CDR2 YSYEKL. Here the CDR3 DNA reads TGCGCCAGCAGCCAAGCAGGCGAGCAGCCCCAGCATTTT. The encoded protein is CASSQAGEQPQHF.

The chain carries TRBV6-1 and TRBJ1-5; D may be TRBD1 (6 bases). Germline-derived CDR1 and CDR2 are MNHNS and SASEGT. The CDR3 totals 14 residues. Trimming stripped 8 bases from V and 4 bases from J, with 15 bases between. This CDR3 reads CASPGGARNQPQHF. CDR3 sequence (DNA): TGTGCCAGCCCGGGGGGGGCCCGGAATCAGCCCCAGCATTTT.

The chain joins TRBV7-3 to TRBJ1-1, with D tentatively TRBD1 (5 bases). The CDR3 covers 14 residues. Germline V gives CDR1 SGHTA, CDR2 FQGTGA. The V end was cut by 0 bases, the J end by 0 bases, with 5 bases between. In DNA form, the CDR3 reads TGTGCCAGCAGCTTAACGGGGGTGAACACTGAAGCTTTCTTT. Its protein is CASSLTGVNTEAFF.

The rearrangement links TRBV7-3 to TRBJ2-1; D call uncertain. Germline values: CDR1 SGHTA, CDR2 FQGTGA. This CDR3 region has 15 residues. V lost 5 bases, J lost 0 bases, and 11 bases lay in between. Here the CDR3 DNA reads TGTGCCAGCAGCACCCTTGGGGTCTCCTACAATGAGCAGTTCTTC. Amino acids: CASSTLGVSYNEQFF.

The chain combines TRBV11-2 with TRBJ1-3, with 8 nucleotides matching TRBD1. The length of the CDR3 is 19 residues. V lost 2 bases to trimming and J lost 5 bases; unmatched junction nucleotides: 17. Germline-derived CDR1 and CDR2 are SGHAT and FQNNGV. In DNA form, the CDR3 reads TGTGCCAGCAGCTTAATTGGCTCTAGTAGACAGGGGCTTCGAAACACCATATATTTT. The encoded protein is CASSLIGSSRQGLRNTIYF.

The chain combines TRBV7-9 with TRBJ2-1, with 7 nucleotides matching TRBD2. Trimming removed 5 bases from V and 0 bases from J; junction bases left unmatched: 16. The germline gives CDR1 SEHNR, CDR2 FQNEAQ (reference sequence). The CDR3 has 19 residues. As DNA, the CDR3 is TGTGCCAGCAGCCCCGGAGGGACTACCTTGTCGAGCTCCTACAATGAGCAGTTCTTC. Translating it yields CASSPGGTTLSSSYNEQFF.

The V gene is TRBV5-1, the J gene TRBJ2-1, with TRBD2 matching over 9 bases. This CDR3 has 15 amino acids. Per the germline V gene, CDR1 is SGHRS and CDR2 is YFSETQ. The junction had 3 bases not matched to a gene; V was cut back by 0 bases and J by 5 bases. Here the CDR3 reads CASSLVRGGDNEQFF. The DNA of the CDR3 is TGCGCCAGCAGCTTGGTGCGGGGGGGGGACAATGAGCAGTTCTTC. The variable domain in full, with the rest retrieved from reference TRBV5-1 and TRBJ2-1, is KAGVTQTPRYLIKTRGQQVTLSCSPISGHRSVSWYQQTPGQGLQFLFEYFSETQRNKGNFPGRFSGRQFSNSRSEMNVSTLELGDSALYLCASSLVRGGDNEQFFGPGTRLTVL.

The gene calls are TRBV6-1 and TRBJ1-1; maybe TRBD1 (5 bases). Germline lookup yields CDR1 MNHNS and CDR2 SASEGT. Trimming took 2 bases from V and 1 from J, leaving 8 bases between them. This CDR3 comprises 14 residues. Here the CDR3 reads CASSEWGGNTEAFF. The CDR3 region has the DNA TGTGCCAGCAGTGAATGGGGGGGGAACACTGAAGCTTTCTTT.

The genes are TRBV30 and TRBJ1-2; the D gene is possibly TRBD1 (6 bases). This CDR3 contains 12 residues. V lost 2 bases to trimming and J lost 10 bases, with 14 bases between them. Germline CDR1 and CDR2: GTSNPN and SVGIG (reference sequence). The CDR3 region is CAWSKKGGDYTF. DNA for the CDR3: TGTGCCTGGAGTAAAAAGGGGGGGGACTACACCTTC.

This chain connects TRBV19 to TRBJ2-2, with D tentatively TRBD1 or TRBD2 (6 bases each). V dropped 5 bases and J dropped 4 bases, with 14 bases sitting between them. Germline V lookup: CDR1 LNHDA, CDR2 SQIVND (reference sequence). The CDR3 has 15 residues. CDR3 in DNA: TGTGCCAGTAGTTTTGCCTGGGGGGCCACCGGGGAGCTGTTTTTT. It is translated as CASSFAWGATGELFF. The entire variable domain, with the rest obtained from reference TRBV19 and TRBJ2-2, is as follows: DGGITQSPKYLFRKEGQNVTLSCEQNLNHDAMYWYRQDPGQGLRLIYYSQIVNDFQKGDIAEGYSVSREKKESFPLTVTSAQKNPTAFYLCASSFAWGATGELFFGEGSRLTVL.

V and J are TRBV28 and TRBJ1-2, with 10 bases that match TRBD1. This CDR3 is built from 16 residues. Germline lookup yields CDR1 MDHEN and CDR2 SYDVKM. With V trimmed by 4 bases and J by 2 bases, 7 bases remained unmatched. The CDR3 is CASSSTGGEHNYGYTF. In DNA, the CDR3 is TGTGCCAGCAGTTCGACAGGGGGCGAACACAACTATGGCTACACCTTC.

CDR3 bases: TGTGCCAGCTCCCTAGACTTTCAGAATGAAAAACTGTTTTTT. This encodes CASSLDFQNEKLFF. The chain links TRBV18 to TRBJ1-4; no firm D call. Germline V CDR1 and CDR2: KGHSH, LQKENI. The ends were cut back, 6 bases at V and 5 bases at J, with 13 bases in the middle. The CDR3 has 14 residues.

This clone was recorded a few times. V and J are TRBV5-1 and TRBJ1-1; perhaps TRBD1 as D (5 bases). The CDR3 is 16 residues long. The germline V gene has CDR1 SGHRS and CDR2 YFSETQ. Trimming cost V 0 bases and J 3 bases, with 15 bases left between them. The CDR3 nucleotides are TGCGCCAGCAGCTTGGCCTCTCGAGGAGGGGACACTGAAGCTTTCTTT. Protein product: CASSLASRGGDTEAFF.

The V and J genes are TRBV10-2 and TRBJ1-5; possible D gene TRBD1, 5 bases. The CDR3 is 15 amino acids. CDR1 and CDR2 from the germline V gene are WSHSY and SAAADI. The germline V and J ends were trimmed by 7 bases and 7 bases, with 20 bases remaining between them. The CDR3 loop reads CASISGPGAGQPQHF. Here the CDR3 DNA reads TGCGCCAGCATTTCGGGACCCGGGGCGGGACAGCCCCAGCATTTT.

This clone was counted only a few times. This chain links TRBV5-1 with TRBJ2-7; TRBD1 matches 8 bases. J was trimmed by 2 bases and V by 0 bases; bases with no gene match: 4. Germline assignment: CDR1 SGHRS and CDR2 YFSETQ. The CDR3 spans 15 residues. Here the CDR3 DNA reads TGCGCCAGCAGCTTGGGACAGGGGTATGCCTACGAGCAGTACTTC. This encodes CASSLGQGYAYEQYF.

Within the sample, this clone is medium-sized. V usage is TRBV2 and J usage is TRBJ1-6; D might be TRBD1 (6 bases). CDR3 length equals 17 residues. The V and J ends lost 9 bases and 8 bases respectively, with 26 bases between them. Per the germline V gene, CDR1 is SNHLY and CDR2 is FYNNEI. The CDR3 here is CASDSHRVGWGYSPLHF. For the CDR3, the DNA is TGTGCCAGTGACTCCCACAGGGTCGGCTGGGGATATTCACCCCTCCACTTT. The full variable domain, in which reference TRBV2 and TRBJ1-6 provide the parts outside the CDR3, is EPEVTQTPSHQVTQMGQEVILRCVPISNHLYFYWYRQILGQKVEFLVSFYNNEISEKSEIFDDQFSVERPDGSNFTLKIRSTKLEDSAMYFCASDSHRVGWGYSPLHFGNGTRLTVT.